Listed here are 22 T cell receptor beta chains from one sample, sequenced in a study of tumor-infiltrating lymphocytes in primary liver carcinoma. TCR beta cDNA was made from around 460 ng total RNA with a constant-region primer. Slightly modified ARM-PCR, run as three nested multiplex PCR rounds, produced the TCR beta libraries. The first two PCR rounds, approximately 10 cycles each, used TRBV1-TRBV30 forward primers and a C-beta reverse primer. TCRdb recomputed calls from the multiplex PCR reads with MiXCR, one row per CDR3 protein. The table includes 250,000 to 350,000 distinct CDR3 sequences, around three fifths detected once. RNA isolated from unsorted whole blood supplied the blood RNA, with germline DNA also extracted. Sequenced sample: peripheral blood. These receptors were obtained from a woman aged 25 to 45 with primary liver carcinoma and hepatitis B virus infection.

This clonotype has more than one count but fewer than ten. The chain couples TRBV7-8 to TRBJ2-7, with D uncertain. This CDR3 has 16 residues. CDR1 is SGHVS and CDR2 is FQNEAQ in the germline V gene. V gave up 5 bases and J gave up 2 bases, with 19 bases separating them. CDR3 bases: TGTGCCAGCAGCCCCTCTACCTCGGGTGGGGCCTACGAGCAGTACTTC. This sequence encodes CASSPSTSGGAYEQYF.

This clonotype was observed once. A read error may account for a junction end that differs from germline. The rearrangement joins TRBV11-2 to TRBJ1-6, with no clear D. There are 15 residues in the CDR3. Germline CDR1 reads SGHAT; CDR2 reads FQNNGV. As DNA, the CDR3 is TGTGCCAGCAGCTTTCCTAGGGCAGAAAATTCACCCTTCCACTTT. Its protein is CASSFPRAENSPFHF. Using reference TRBV11-2 and TRBJ1-6 for the parts outside the CDR3, the full variable domain is EAGVAQSPRYKIIEKRQSVAFWCNPISGHATLYWYQQILGQGPKLLIQFQNNGVVDDSQLPKDRFSAERLKGVDSTLKIQPAKLEDSAVYLCASSFPRAENSPFHFGNGTRLTVT.

Note on this clonotype: It is likely a read error, because the conserved phenylalanine at the end of the CDR3 is missing. The V gene is TRBV4-1, the J gene TRBJ1-1; D not resolved. The CDR3 contains 15 residues. V lost 4 bases and J lost 8, with 20 bases in between. The V gene's germline CDR1 is MGHRA and CDR2 YSYEKL. In nucleotides, the CDR3 is TGCGCCAGCAGCCCCCCCCGCACAGTCGGGGTAGAAGCTTTCTAT. It encodes CASSPPRTVGVEAFY.

This clonotype occurred once. Likely a read error: the CDR3 ends without its conserved phenylalanine or tryptophan. V is TRBV29-1 and J is TRBJ2-7, with D perhaps matching TRBD1 (5 bases). Trimming stripped 3 bases from V and 2 bases from J, with 17 bases between. This CDR3 comprises 15 residues. CDR1 is SQVTM, CDR2 ANQGSEA, per germline. For the CDR3, the DNA is TGCAGCGTTGATGTCCAGGGTCCGGTCGCCTACGAGCAGTACATC. Amino acids: CSVDVQGPVAYEQYI.

This clonotype has at least ten counts. The chain uses TRBV6-2 or TRBV6-3 and TRBJ2-7, with a tentative D call TRBD1 (5 bases). The CDR3 is 16 amino acids. In germline, CDR1 is MNHEY, CDR2 SVGEGT. V gave up 0 bases and J gave up 3 bases, with 15 bases separating them. CDR3 sequence (DNA): TGTGCCAGCAGTTACTCGAAGGTAGCAGGGCACTACGAGCAGTACTTC. This codes for CASSYSKVAGHYEQYF.

Concerning this clonotype: A much larger clonotype is one base distant, so this may be a read error. The gene calls are TRBV6-5 and TRBJ2-1, with 7 nucleotides matching TRBD1. Germline CDR1 reads MNHEY; CDR2 reads SVGAGI. The CDR3 totals 13 residues. CDR3 protein: CASRPTGHNERFF. The CDR3 region has the DNA TGTGCCAGCAGACCGACAGGGCACAATGAGCGGTTCTTC.

Of note for this clonotype: This may arise from a read error, as a much more abundant clone is one base away. This sequence joins TRBV24-1 and TRBJ1-1, with D possibly being TRBD1 (5 bases). Trimming removed 6 bases from V and 4 bases from J, with 14 bases in between. This CDR3 region has 14 residues. Germline CDR1 is KGHDR and CDR2 is SFDVKD. The CDR3 DNA reads TGTGCCACCAGTTCCGGGTCAGGGAGCACTGAAGCTTTCTTT. It translates to CATSSGSGSTEAFF.

This rearrangement joins TRBV5-1 to TRBJ2-7; D is unresolved. The CDR3 loop spans 13 amino acids. Looked up from germline, CDR1 is SGHRS and CDR2 is YFSETQ. V lost 2 bases to trimming and J lost 5 bases, with 11 bases between them. The CDR3 sequence: CASSFLGRDEQYF. CDR3 bases: TGCGCCAGCAGCTTCCTTGGACGCGACGAGCAGTACTTC.

V is TRBV6-6 and J is TRBJ2-3; 7 bases are shared with TRBD1. CDR1 is MNHNY, CDR2 SVGAGI, per germline (reference sequence). J was trimmed by 2 bases and V by 5 bases; bases with no gene match: 4. This CDR3 has 14 amino acids. CDR3 sequence reads: CASSRQGHTDTQYF. CDR3 DNA: TGTGCCAGCAGTCGACAGGGACACACAGATACGCAGTATTTT.

V gene TRBV7-8 combines with J gene TRBJ2-7; D could derive from TRBD1 or TRBD2 (5 bases each). Germline CDR1 reads SGHVS; CDR2 reads FQNEAQ. Trimming removed 10 bases at V and 2 bases at J, with 24 bases between. The CDR3 has 16 residues. The CDR3 spells CATTRGESRSTYEQYF. CDR3 bases: TGTGCCACTACAAGGGGAGAGAGTCGTTCAACCTACGAGCAGTACTTC. Combining the CDR3 with reference TRBV7-8 and TRBJ2-7 gives the whole variable domain GAGVSQSPRYKVAKRGQDVALRCDPISGHVSLFWYQQALGQGPEFLTYFQNEAQLDKSGLPSDRFFAERPEGSVSTLKIQRTQQEDSAVYLCATTRGESRSTYEQYFGPGTRLTVT.

The chain has TRBV6-2 or TRBV6-3 and TRBJ2-1, with TRBD2 identical over 12 bases. Germline V CDR1 and CDR2: MNHEY, SVGEGT. The CDR3 is made up of 13 amino acids. The V gene end was trimmed by 8 bases and the J gene end by 5 bases; junction bases not matched to a gene: 1. The CDR3 bases are TGTGCCAGCTGGACTAGCGGGAACAATGAGCAGTTCTTC. This encodes CASWTSGNNEQFF.

This clonotype was counted only a few times. J is TRBJ2-5 and V is TRBV10-3, with 12 bases identical to TRBD2. CDR3 length: 15 amino acids. Trimming cost V 3 bases and J 5 bases; bases outside gene matches: 4. Germline lookup yields CDR1 ENHRY and CDR2 SYGVKD. The CDR3 loop reads CAISDGLAGGETQYF. As DNA, the CDR3 is TGTGCCATCAGTGATGGCCTAGCGGGAGGGGAGACCCAGTACTTC.

This clonotype occurred many times. The rearrangement joins TRBV12-3 or TRBV12-4 to TRBJ1-6, with D possibly TRBD1 on 6 matching bases. The V and J ends lost 6 bases and 10 bases respectively, with 19 bases between them. This CDR3 is built from 15 residues. CDR3 nucleotide sequence: TGTGCCAGCAGCGCTCCAAGGGGGGTTGGGTCACCCCTCCACTTT. It yields the protein CASSAPRGVGSPLHF.

On this clonotype: This likely comes from a read error, as the CDR3 has no conserved phenylalanine or tryptophan at its end. DNA for the CDR3: TGTGCCAGCAGCTTTTCGGGAGGGGACACCGGGGAACTGTTTTCT. Its translation: CASSFSGGDTGELFS. The genes are TRBV11-3 and TRBJ2-2; 8 bases align to TRBD2. This CDR3 comprises 15 residues. Germline values: CDR1 SGHNT, CDR2 YENEEA.

This clonotype occurred a few times. A read error may be the cause here, since a much bigger clone is one base away. The CDR3 ends on some other residue instead of the conserved phenylalanine or tryptophan, so this is likely a read error. This rearrangement joins TRBV6-2 or TRBV6-3 to TRBJ2-5, with unresolved D. Germline-derived CDR1 and CDR2 are MNHEY and SVGEGT. V was trimmed by 5 bases and J by 5 bases, leaving 6 bases between them. This CDR3 has 11 residues. The DNA for the CDR3 is TGTGCCAGCAGTCCCCACGAGACCCAGTACCTC. Encoded protein: CASSPHETQYL.

The chain employs TRBV11-2 and TRBJ2-2; 8 positions match TRBD1. CDR1 is SGHAT, CDR2 FQNNGV, per germline. The length of the CDR3 is 19 residues. With V trimmed by 5 bases and J by 5 bases, 19 bases remained unmatched. The CDR3 DNA follows: TGTGCCAGCAGCCCTAGGACAGGGCGGCTAACGGGCACTACCGGGGAGCTGTTTTTT. Translating it yields CASSPRTGRLTGTTGELFF.

About this clonotype itself: This may stem from a read error, because a much larger clone lies one nucleotide away. The J gene is TRBJ1-1, the V gene TRBV12-3 or TRBV12-4; D not resolved. V was pared by 6 bases and J by 2 bases, with 13 bases between. The CDR3 totals 14 residues. The CDR3 here is CASSWGAPNTEAFF. The DNA for the CDR3 is TGTGCCAGCAGCTGGGGTGCCCCTAACACTGAAGCTTTCTTT.

This clonotype was observed once. One end of the junction does not line up with germline, which may come from a read error. V gene TRBV11-2 combines with J gene TRBJ2-7; D unclear. Germline V gives CDR1 SGHAT, CDR2 FQNNGV. CDR3 length: 15 amino acids. CDR3 DNA sequence: TGTGCCAGCAGCGCTAGACGGGTTAGCTCCCACGAGCAGTACTTC. This translates into CASSARRVSSHEQYF.

V gene TRBV20-1 combines with J gene TRBJ2-1; either TRBD1 or TRBD2 may supply D (6 bases each). The germline V gene encodes CDR1 DFQATT and CDR2 SNEGSKA (reference sequence). This CDR3 comprises 13 residues. V lost 8 bases, J lost 8 bases, and 19 bases lay in between. The CDR3 loop is CSLGGTVGDEQFF. CDR3 DNA: TGCAGTTTAGGGGGGACCGTCGGCGATGAGCAGTTCTTC.

This clonotype has a single count. A much larger clone lies a single base off, so this may be a read error. The V call is TRBV6-5, the J call TRBJ2-7; D gene uncertain. In germline, CDR1 is MNHEY, CDR2 SVGAGI. CDR3 size: 11 residues. CDR3 sequence: CVSSRYYEQYF. The CDR3 DNA sequence: TGTGTCAGCAGCCGCTACTACGAGCAGTACTTC.

V is TRBV11-3 and J is TRBJ1-4, with D unresolved. CDR1 and CDR2 from the germline V gene are SGHNT and YENEEA. Trimming stripped 3 bases from V and 10 bases from J, with 9 bases between. The CDR3 extends over 12 amino acids. DNA for the CDR3: TGTGCCAGCAGCTTTTCCCCTGGAAAACTGTTTTTT. This gives the protein CASSFSPGKLFF. Filled out from reference TRBV11-3 and TRBJ1-4, the complete variable domain reads EAGVVQSPRYKIIEKKQPVAFWCNPISGHNTLYWYLQNLGQGPELLIRYENEEAVDDSQLPKDRFSAERLKGVDSTLKIQPAELGDSAVYLCASSFSPGKLFFGSGTQLSVL.

This clonotype was seen only a few times. The chain has TRBV12-3 or TRBV12-4 and TRBJ2-7, with 9 positions matching TRBD2. The CDR3 length is 18 residues. The V segment lost 3 bases and the J segment 2 bases; nucleotides outside the gene matches: 14. The DNA of the CDR3 is TGTGCCAGCAGTTTCGCCCCTCTTGTAGCGGGAGCCCCCTACGAGCAGTACTTC. Translated: CASSFAPLVAGAPYEQYF.